This T cell receptor beta chain was profiled in a study of OX40 agonist ivuxolimab in advanced cancers. The wider study: It was ivuxolimab, an agonistic anti-OX40 (CD134) antibody, that patients were treated with.

The CDR3 extends over 15 amino acids. With 2 bases clipped from V and 9 bases from J, the junction kept 6 bases outside the gene matches. Germline V CDR1 and CDR2: MNHEY, SVGAGI. The table came from immunoSEQ multiplex PCR; TCRdb's copy has only in-frame clones and leaves some out. The sample contains tens of thousands of clones, 80% to 90% of which appear only once. The receptor comes from an adult with an advanced solid tumor such as melanoma, head and neck, liver or kidney cancer. V and J are TRBV6-5 and TRBJ2-1; 11 nucleotides match TRBD2. Sequencing used CD4+ or CD8+ T cells sorted from blood, obtained in a trial of the OX40 agonist ivuxolimab. This chain's CDR3 is CASSYEASGGTEQFF. CDR3 sequence (DNA): TGTGCCAGCAGTTACGAGGCTAGCGGGGGGACTGAGCAGTTCTTC.